The 32 T cell receptor beta chains below were found in one sample sequenced in a study of T cells after yellow fever vaccination. TCRdb itself ran the 5' RACE reads through MiXCR, one entry per CDR3 protein. This repertoire shows just over 300,000 distinct CDR3 sequences, around 3.6% found once; its top ten account for about 25%. This specimen was PBMCs, taken on the day of the yellow fever booster vaccination. These receptors were collected from a man aged 18 to 30 who received the YFV17D yellow fever vaccine.

This clonotype was seen many times. The chain employs TRBV7-2 and TRBJ2-5, with D possibly matching TRBD2 (6 bases). The CDR3 spans 13 residues. Trimming stripped 4 bases from V and 7 bases from J, with 13 bases between. Germline CDR1 is SGHTA and CDR2 is FQGNSA. CDR3 sequence (DNA): TGTGCCAGCAGCTCCACTCGGGGGACGACCCAGTACTTC. It specifies CASSSTRGTTQYF.

This clonotype was detected ten times or more. The rearrangement uses TRBV2 and TRBJ2-3, with D possibly being TRBD2 (6 bases). The CDR3 contains 17 residues. CDR1 is SNHLY, CDR2 FYNNEI, per germline. With 7 bases removed from V and 8 bases from J, the gap between germline ends came to 28 bases. The CDR3 reads CASTAISGSGPWGTQYF. The CDR3, as DNA: TGTGCCAGCACGGCCATCAGCGGGTCCGGGCCGTGGGGTACGCAGTATTTT.

This clonotype was recorded at least ten times. The chain links TRBV7-8 to TRBJ1-2; TRBD1 might be the D (5 bases). The CDR3 runs to 14 residues. Trimming cost V 6 bases and J 3 bases, with 14 bases left between them. The germline gives CDR1 SGHVS, CDR2 FQNEAQ. The CDR3 loop reads CASSWYGADYGYTF. In DNA form, the CDR3 reads TGTGCCAGCAGTTGGTACGGGGCTGACTATGGCTACACCTTC.

V gene TRBV5-1 combines with J gene TRBJ2-2; D might be TRBD1 (5 bases). From germline, CDR1 is SGHRS and CDR2 YFSETQ. The CDR3 contains 14 residues. V lost 4 bases and J 1 base, leaving 8 bases between the germline ends. The CDR3 DNA reads as TGCGCCAGCAGCGTACAGGAGAACACCGGGGAGCTGTTTTTT. Protein: CASSVQENTGELFF.

This clonotype was seen repeatedly, ten times or more. The rearrangement links TRBV5-1 to TRBJ2-5; 10 bases line up with TRBD2. The V and J ends lost 0 bases and 5 bases, in that order; junction bases with no gene match: 7. The CDR3 totals 16 residues. Germline CDR1 is SGHRS and CDR2 is YFSETQ. CDR3 protein: CASSLASGGLIETQYF. The CDR3 DNA sequence: TGCGCCAGCAGCTTGGCTAGCGGGGGCCTCATCGAGACCCAGTACTTC.

CDR3 sequence: CASSEGTELAKNIQYF. In nucleotides, the CDR3 is TGTGCCAGCAGTGAAGGGACAGAATTAGCCAAAAACATTCAGTACTTC. The chain uses TRBV6-1 and TRBJ2-4, with D possibly TRBD1 on 6 matching bases. V was cut by 1 base and J by 0 bases, with 10 bases left in between. The CDR3 length is 16 residues. The germline gives CDR1 MNHNS, CDR2 SASEGT.

This clonotype has just a few counts. The chain combines TRBV5-4 with TRBJ1-2; 9 nucleotides match TRBD1. Germline-derived CDR1 and CDR2 are SGHNT and YYREEE (reference sequence). V shed 4 bases, J shed 8 bases, and the junction held 6 bases outside the gene matches. The CDR3 totals 13 residues. CDR3 sequence (DNA): TGTGCCAGCAGCCAACAGGGGGCGGAGGGCTACACCTTC. Protein sequence: CASSQQGAEGYTF.

This clonotype was detected many times. V gene TRBV20-1 combines with J gene TRBJ2-3; D is unresolved. The CDR3 contains 14 residues. The V gene's germline CDR1 is DFQATT and CDR2 SNEGSKA (reference sequence). Trimming shortened V by 3 bases and J by 4 bases, and 14 bases separated the two germline ends. CDR3 protein: CSASLDAEADTQYF. In DNA, the CDR3 is TGCAGTGCTAGTTTGGATGCGGAAGCAGATACGCAGTATTTT.

This clonotype was counted many times. The V and J genes are TRBV7-2 and TRBJ2-5; D is undetermined. Germline CDR1 and CDR2: SGHTA and FQGNSA. This CDR3 has 11 residues. V was trimmed by 6 bases and J by 4 bases, leaving 6 bases between them. The chain's CDR3 is CASSFAETQYF. The CDR3 DNA follows: TGTGCCAGCAGTTTTGCAGAGACCCAGTACTTC.

V usage is TRBV7-2 and J usage is TRBJ1-6; D is perhaps TRBD1 (6 bases). In germline, CDR1 is SGHTA, CDR2 FQGNSA. V was cut by 3 bases and J by 14 bases, with 14 bases left in between. This CDR3 comprises 13 residues. DNA of the CDR3: TGTGCCAGCAGCTTTGAGGGGAGGGGGGCCCTCCACTTT. It specifies CASSFEGRGALHF.

This clonotype was found many times. J is TRBJ2-5 and V is TRBV5-1; TRBD2 matches at 11 bases. The CDR3 consists of 14 residues. V shed 4 bases and J 5 bases; nucleotides not matched to a gene: 4. In germline, CDR1 is SGHRS, CDR2 YFSETQ. CDR3 in amino acids: CASSRLAGYETQYF. CDR3 DNA sequence: TGCGCCAGCAGCAGACTAGCGGGGTATGAGACCCAGTACTTC.

There are a few counts of this clonotype. The chain recombines TRBV20-1 with TRBJ2-5, with TRBD1 as a possible D gene (6 bases). Trimming took off 0 bases at V and 2 bases at J, with 13 bases between the two ends. Germline lookup yields CDR1 DFQATT and CDR2 SNEGSKA (reference sequence). The CDR3 sequence is 15 residues long. For the CDR3, the DNA is TGCAGTGCTAGAGATTCGCACAGGGAGCAAGAGACCCAGTACTTC. Amino acid sequence: CSARDSHREQETQYF.

This clonotype has a count of ten or more. The chain is built from TRBV12-3 or TRBV12-4 and TRBJ2-5; D is unclear. The CDR3 sequence is 12 residues long. Trimming shortened V by 3 bases and J by 3 bases, and 5 bases separated the two germline ends. CDR3 sequence: CASSLTEETQYF. The CDR3 DNA reads TGTGCCAGCAGTTTGACGGAAGAGACCCAGTACTTC.

This clonotype has a handful of counts. The chain recombines TRBV4-1 with TRBJ2-1; D remains unclear. Germline CDR1 and CDR2: MGHRA and YSYEKL. The CDR3 length is 14 residues. Trimming took 4 bases from V and 5 from J, leaving 12 bases between them. CDR3 bases: TGCGCCAGCAGCCTGCAGGCTTACGACAATGAGCAGTTCTTC. Amino acids: CASSLQAYDNEQFF.

The chain uses TRBV18 and TRBJ2-5; D gene uncertain. The CDR3 runs 15 residues. In germline, CDR1 is KGHSH, CDR2 LQKENI. Trimming removed 4 bases at V and 5 bases at J, with 17 bases between. This CDR3 is CASSQYPRVTETQYF. The CDR3 DNA sequence: TGTGCCAGCTCACAATACCCTCGGGTAACGGAGACCCAGTACTTC.

The V and J genes are TRBV5-6 and TRBJ2-1; D is uncertain. Trimming took off 4 bases at V and 7 bases at J, with 18 bases between the two ends. The CDR3 contains 15 residues. CDR1 is SGHDT, CDR2 YYEEEE, per germline. CDR3 coding DNA: TGTGCCAGCAGCAAGGGCCTCGGCAGTCAGAATGAGCAGTTCTTC. It codes for CASSKGLGSQNEQFF. Looking up the rest from reference TRBV5-6 and TRBJ2-1 gives the full variable domain: DAGVTQSPTHLIKTRGQQVTLRCSPKSGHDTVSWYQQALGQGPQFIFQYYEEEERQRGNFPDRFSGHQFPNYSSELNVNALLLGDSALYLCASSKGLGSQNEQFFGPGTRLTVL.

The chain uses TRBV11-3 and TRBJ2-4; 8 positions match TRBD1. Trimming removed 5 bases from V and 8 bases from J; junction bases left unmatched: 8. CDR1 SGHNT and CDR2 YENEEA come from the germline V gene. This CDR3 contains 14 residues. The CDR3 is CASSPGTGRDIQYF. The CDR3 DNA reads as TGTGCCAGCAGCCCTGGGACAGGTCGAGACATTCAGTACTTC.

This clonotype occurred many times. CDR3 sequence (DNA): TGTGCCAGCTTCATAAGGGGGTCACCCCTCCACTTT. This codes for CASFIRGSPLHF. The J gene is TRBJ1-6, the V gene TRBV9; a possible D gene is TRBD1 (6 bases). This CDR3 has 12 amino acids. Trimming took 7 bases from V and 10 from J, leaving 12 bases between them. Germline V gives CDR1 SGDLS, CDR2 YYNGEE.

The sample holds a few counts of this clonotype. The chain is built from TRBV28 and TRBJ2-7; TRBD1 is a possible D gene (6 bases). V dropped 5 bases and J dropped 0 bases, with 17 bases sitting between them. This CDR3 contains 16 residues. Germline loops: CDR1 MDHEN, CDR2 SYDVKM. DNA of the CDR3: TGTGCCAGCAGTGGTCCAAGGACAGCCCTCTCCTACGAGCAGTACGTC. Protein product: CASSGPRTALSYEQYV.

The sample holds many counts of this clonotype. The chain couples TRBV29-1 to TRBJ2-1; 13 nucleotides align to TRBD2. Germline-derived CDR1 and CDR2 are SQVTM and ANQGSEA. This CDR3 is 13 amino acids long. V shed 6 bases and J 4 bases; nucleotides not matched to a gene: 0. CDR3 region: CSVGLAGYNEQFF. CDR3 nucleotide sequence: TGCAGCGTGGGACTAGCGGGGTACAATGAGCAGTTCTTC.

The V call is TRBV2, the J call TRBJ1-3; 8 positions match TRBD1. The germline gives CDR1 SNHLY, CDR2 FYNNEI. The CDR3 spans 13 residues. V lost 9 bases, J lost 5 bases, and 6 bases stayed unmatched. The CDR3 spells CASFGQGRNTIYF. The CDR3 DNA is TGTGCCAGTTTTGGACAGGGCCGAAACACCATATATTTT.

This clonotype was recorded many times. The V call is TRBV15, the J call TRBJ1-2; D uncertain. The CDR3 extends over 14 amino acids. Germline V gives CDR1 LNHNV, CDR2 YYDKDF (reference sequence). V gave up 2 bases and J gave up 4 bases, with 11 bases separating them. CDR3 in amino acids: CATSRTTPGYGYTF. CDR3 DNA sequence: TGTGCCACCAGCAGAACCACCCCAGGCTATGGCTACACCTTC.

This clonotype was seen ten or more times. The chain combines TRBV7-2 with TRBJ2-1; 7 bases are a match to TRBD2. This CDR3 spans 14 amino acids. V lost 6 bases and J lost 4; bases outside the gene matches: 6. The germline V gene has CDR1 SGHTA and CDR2 FQGNSA. The chain's CDR3 is CASRYAGAYNEQFF. CDR3 coding DNA: TGTGCCAGCAGGTACGCGGGAGCTTACAATGAGCAGTTCTTC.

This clonotype was recorded many times. V usage is TRBV27 and J usage is TRBJ2-2; the D gene is possibly TRBD2 (6 bases). The CDR3 contains 14 residues. Germline-derived CDR1 and CDR2 are MNHEY and SMNVEV (reference sequence). The ends were cut back, 3 bases at V and 4 bases at J, with 9 bases in the middle. The CDR3 DNA reads TGTGCCAGCAGTTTCCCCGGGGGCACCGGGGAGCTGTTTTTT. Amino acids: CASSFPGGTGELFF.

This clonotype was recorded at least ten times. V usage is TRBV11-2 and J usage is TRBJ2-7, with D hard to call. V was trimmed by 3 bases and J by 5 bases, leaving 17 bases between them. The CDR3 is made up of 15 amino acids. CDR1 and CDR2 from the germline V gene are SGHAT and FQNNGV. CDR3: CASSFQSGVFHEQYV. The CDR3 DNA is TGTGCCAGCAGCTTTCAGAGTGGGGTTTTTCACGAGCAGTACGTC.

The chain recombines TRBV12-3 or TRBV12-4 with TRBJ2-3; 9 bases align to TRBD1. J was trimmed by 3 bases and V by 1 base; bases with no gene match: 8. The CDR3 runs to 17 residues. CDR3 nucleotide sequence: TGTGCCAGCAGTTTAGGGACAGGGGTTATTTTGACAGATACGCAGTATTTT. Translated: CASSLGTGVILTDTQYF.

V is TRBV25-1 and J is TRBJ2-6; 9 nucleotides match TRBD1. The length of the CDR3 is 18 residues. CDR1 and CDR2 (germline): MGHDK, SYGVNS. V shed 4 bases and J 0 bases; nucleotides not matched to a gene: 7. The CDR3 nucleotides are TGTGCCAGCAGTGCTCGACAGGGGGTAGCCTCTGGGGCCAACGTCCTGACTTTC. Its translation: CASSARQGVASGANVLTF.

This clonotype was recorded at least ten times. The rearrangement links TRBV7-8 to TRBJ2-7, with 11 bases lining up with TRBD1. The J segment lost 9 bases and the V segment lost 5 bases, leaving 3 bases of the junction unmatched. From germline, CDR1 is SGHVS and CDR2 FQNEAQ. The CDR3 length is 12 residues. The chain's CDR3 is CASSTGQGAQYV. The CDR3 DNA sequence: TGTGCCAGCAGCACCGGACAGGGGGCGCAGTACGTC.

This clonotype was observed a few times. The genes are TRBV7-9 and TRBJ2-4; 7 bases align to TRBD2. The germline V gene encodes CDR1 SEHNR and CDR2 FQNEAQ (reference sequence). The length of the CDR3 is 22 residues. With V trimmed by 1 base and J by 0 bases, 21 bases remained unmatched. DNA for the CDR3: TGTGCCAGCAGCTTAGAGCTCGGGGAGGGAACTCAAACCCCCCTAGCCAAAAACATTCAGTACTTC. It codes for CASSLELGEGTQTPLAKNIQYF.

This clonotype was detected a few times. The V call is TRBV29-1, the J call TRBJ2-3; tentatively, D is TRBD1 or TRBD2 (5 bases each). The ends were cut back, 7 bases at V and 4 bases at J, with 18 bases in the middle. CDR3 length equals 14 residues. Looked up from germline, CDR1 is SQVTM and CDR2 is ANQGSEA. The CDR3 nucleotides read TGCAGCGGGGGTTTTGGGGGATTATCAGATACGCAGTATTTT. It codes for CSGGFGGLSDTQYF.

This clonotype was seen only a few times. The CDR3 DNA reads as TGCAGTGCAACTCACGGCCCTAGCGGGGGCGCAAGCACAGATACGCAGTATTTT. Amino acid sequence: CSATHGPSGGASTDTQYF. The chain is built from TRBV20-1 and TRBJ2-3; 10 nucleotides match TRBD2. Germline-derived CDR1 and CDR2 are DFQATT and SNEGSKA (reference sequence). The CDR3 is 18 residues long. The junction had 15 bases not matched to a gene; V was cut back by 6 bases and J by 0 bases.

The chain recombines TRBV5-1 with TRBJ2-1; TRBD2 matches 12 bases. The junction had 12 bases not matched to a gene; V was cut back by 5 bases and J by 6 bases. Germline CDR1 SGHRS, CDR2 YFSETQ. The CDR3 is 17 residues long. The CDR3 sequence: CASRSRASGGAGNEQFF. The CDR3 bases are TGCGCCAGCAGGTCACGGGCTAGCGGGGGGGCCGGCAATGAGCAGTTCTTC.